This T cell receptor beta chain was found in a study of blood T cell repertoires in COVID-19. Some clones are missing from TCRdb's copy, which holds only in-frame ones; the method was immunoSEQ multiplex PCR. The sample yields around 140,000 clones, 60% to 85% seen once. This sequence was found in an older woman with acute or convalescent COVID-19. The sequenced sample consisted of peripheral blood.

The CDR3 coding sequence is TGTGCCAGCAGAGGACAGGGGAGGGGCTATGGCTACACCTTC. Its protein product is CASRGQGRGYGYTF. The chain recombines TRBV6-5 with TRBJ1-2, with 9 bases identical to TRBD1. The J segment lost 4 bases and the V segment lost 6 bases, leaving 6 bases of the junction unmatched. The germline V gene has CDR1 MNHEY and CDR2 SVGAGI. The CDR3 covers 14 residues.